Shown below are 24 T cell receptor beta chains from a single sample sequenced in a study of blood T cell repertoires in COVID-19. Some clones are missing from TCRdb's copy, which holds only in-frame ones; the method was immunoSEQ multiplex PCR. The repertoire has around 200,000 clones, roughly nine tenths of them found once; the top ten carry 2% to 2.5%. The sample was peripheral blood. The receptors were sampled from a woman aged 45-65 years with acute or convalescent COVID-19.

The chain combines TRBV24-1 with TRBJ2-3, with TRBD2 matching 8 bases. This CDR3 contains 14 residues. The J segment lost 3 bases and the V segment lost 7 bases, leaving 5 bases of the junction unmatched. Germline V gene data show CDR1 as KGHDR and CDR2 as SFDVKD. CDR3 sequence (DNA): TGTGCCACCAGGGCCGGGGGGGCAACAGATACGCAGTATTTT. Residues: CATRAGGATDTQYF.

The gene calls are TRBV6-2 or TRBV6-3 and TRBJ1-5; D is uncertain. The CDR3 runs 16 residues. The V end lost 5 bases, the J end lost 2 bases, and 16 bases lay between the germline ends. Per germline, CDR1 MNHEY and CDR2 SVGEGT. CDR3 DNA: TGTGCCAGCAGTCGGGGTACAGATGTGGGCAATCAGCCCCAGCATTTT. Translated, it gives CASSRGTDVGNQPQHF.

The V and J genes are TRBV7-9 and TRBJ1-2, with no clear D. CDR1 SEHNR and CDR2 FQNEAQ come from the germline V gene (reference sequence). The CDR3 runs 16 residues. V was trimmed by 1 base and J by 2 bases, leaving 14 bases between them. The CDR3 nucleotides read TGTGCCAGCAGCTTAGGAGGGAGGAGGACGAACTATGGCTACACCTTC. Translation gives CASSLGGRRTNYGYTF.

The chain couples TRBV18 to TRBJ1-2; D unclear. In germline, CDR1 is KGHSH, CDR2 LQKENI. This CDR3 has 18 residues. Between the trimmed V and J ends, which lost 3 bases and 6 bases, there was a span of 26 bases. The CDR3 protein is CASSPLSGLPVADDGYTF. DNA for the CDR3: TGTGCCAGCTCACCGCTCTCAGGTCTCCCAGTGGCTGACGATGGCTACACCTTC.

Note on this clone: Other DNA sequences in this sample translate to the same CDR3. The genes are TRBV6-6 and TRBJ1-4; TRBD1 is a possible D gene (6 bases). The CDR3 has 16 amino acids. The V gene's germline CDR1 is MNHNY and CDR2 SVGAGI (reference sequence). V was pared by 2 bases and J by 7 bases, with 17 bases between. CDR3 loop: CASSYQGQPLGEKLFF. As DNA, the CDR3 is TGTGCCAGCAGTTACCAGGGGCAGCCACTAGGTGAAAAACTGTTTTTT.

V gene TRBV6-6 combines with J gene TRBJ2-1, with 13 bases matching TRBD2. In germline, CDR1 is MNHNY, CDR2 SVGAGI (reference sequence). After removal of 5 bases from V and 9 bases from J, the junction contained 4 bases not matched to a gene. The CDR3 totals 14 residues. This CDR3 reads CASSSGLAGAEQFF. The CDR3 nucleotides are TGTGCCAGCAGTAGTGGACTAGCGGGGGCTGAGCAGTTCTTC.

This chain joins TRBV3-1 (or the pseudogene TRBV3-2) and TRBJ2-7; tentatively, D is TRBD1 (5 bases). Germline V lookup: CDR1 LGHDT, CDR2 YNNKEL (reference sequence). The CDR3 consists of 14 residues. Trimming removed 2 bases at V and 2 bases at J, with 10 bases between. CDR3 amino acids: CASSQSAGTYEQYF. The CDR3, as DNA: TGTGCCAGCAGCCAATCGGCAGGGACCTACGAGCAGTACTTC.

This clone showed up many times. The chain employs TRBV7-9 and TRBJ1-1; D possibly corresponds to TRBD1 (6 bases). CDR1 SEHNR and CDR2 FQNEAQ come from the germline V gene (reference sequence). The CDR3 sequence is 14 residues long. V lost 5 bases, J lost 10 bases, and 20 bases lay in between. The CDR3 here is CASSPKQGRRGAFF. CDR3 coding DNA: TGTGCCAGCAGCCCAAAGCAGGGGAGACGAGGAGCTTTCTTT.

J is TRBJ2-7 and V is TRBV7-9, with TRBD1 identical over 8 bases. The CDR3 runs to 15 residues. The ends lost 2 bases at V and 0 bases at J; junction bases unmatched: 3. CDR1 SEHNR and CDR2 FQNEAQ come from the germline V gene (reference sequence). CDR3 protein: CASSLRTGSSYEQYF. CDR3 nucleotides: TGTGCCAGCAGCTTAAGGACAGGGAGCTCCTACGAGCAGTACTTC.

This clone was counted between two and nine times. The V and J genes are TRBV4-3 and TRBJ1-5; D not resolved. Trimming removed 0 bases at V and 0 bases at J, with 12 bases between. The germline CDR1 and CDR2 sequences are LGHNA and YSLEER. CDR3 length equals 17 residues. For the CDR3, the DNA is TGCGCCAGCAGCCAAGATTTTATCGGGGATAGCAATCAGCCCCAGCATTTT. It is translated as CASSQDFIGDSNQPQHF.

This rearrangement joins TRBV5-1 to TRBJ2-3; the match to TRBD1 covers 7 bases. Germline CDR1 SGHRS, CDR2 YFSETQ. CDR3 length equals 16 residues. J lost 5 bases, V lost 4 bases, and 13 bases had no gene match. CDR3 loop: CASSARQGRTKDTQYF. The CDR3 DNA sequence: TGCGCCAGCAGCGCTCGACAGGGCCGGACGAAAGATACGCAGTATTTT. The whole variable domain, filled in from reference TRBV5-1 and TRBJ2-3, reads KAGVTQTPRYLIKTRGQQVTLSCSPISGHRSVSWYQQTPGQGLQFLFEYFSETQRNKGNFPGRFSGRQFSNSRSEMNVSTLELGDSALYLCASSARQGRTKDTQYFGPGTRLTVL.

This chain joins TRBV24-1 and TRBJ2-3, with unresolved D. The ends were cut back, 5 bases at V and 1 base at J, with 3 bases in the middle. Germline CDR1 KGHDR, CDR2 SFDVKD. The CDR3 contains 12 residues. The CDR3 here is CATSGGTDTQYF. The CDR3 coding sequence is TGTGCCACCAGTGGCGGCACAGATACGCAGTATTTT.

This clone occurred a few times. The J gene is TRBJ1-2, the V gene TRBV7-2; 7 positions agree with TRBD1. J gave up 9 bases and V 5 bases, and 6 bases lay outside the gene matches. This CDR3 has 12 residues. Germline V gene sequence: CDR1 SGHTA, CDR2 FQGNSA. The CDR3 spells CASSRTQGRYTF. The CDR3 DNA sequence: TGTGCCAGCAGCCGAACACAGGGGCGCTACACCTTC.

This CDR3 is CASSLQGIREKLFF. CDR3 DNA: TGTGCCAGCAGCCTACAGGGAATTCGTGAAAAACTGTTTTTT. The gene calls are TRBV7-2 and TRBJ1-4, with D possibly TRBD1 on 6 matching bases. Germline CDR1 is SGHTA and CDR2 is FQGNSA. Trimming took 5 bases from V and 7 from J, leaving 14 bases between them. The CDR3 length is 14 residues.

The CDR3 sequence: CATQGFGNSPLHF. The CDR3 DNA sequence: TGTGCCACCCAGGGTTTTGGGAATTCACCCCTCCACTTT. This chain connects TRBV24-1 to TRBJ1-6; possibly TRBD1 for D (5 bases). Germline lookup yields CDR1 KGHDR and CDR2 SFDVKD. Trimming left V 9 bases short and J 7 bases short, with 12 bases between. This CDR3 contains 13 residues.

This sequence joins TRBV11-2 and TRBJ2-7; tentatively, D is TRBD2 (5 bases). Germline V gene lookup returns CDR1 SGHAT and CDR2 FQNNGV. Trimming took off 2 bases at V and 4 bases at J, with 9 bases between the two ends. There are 13 residues in the CDR3. CDR3 in DNA: TGTGCCAGCAGCTTATCGGAGGAGTACGAGCAGTACTTC. This encodes CASSLSEEYEQYF.

The chain recombines TRBV20-1 with TRBJ2-5; D unresolved. Trimming pared 3 bases from V and 5 bases from J, leaving 4 bases between. The CDR3 length is 10 residues. The germline gives CDR1 DFQATT, CDR2 SNEGSKA (reference sequence). The CDR3 DNA reads TGCAGTGCTAGCTTCGAGACCCAGTACTTC. This encodes CSASFETQYF.

The chain is built from TRBV9 and TRBJ1-2; no clear D. Germline CDR1 is SGDLS and CDR2 is YYNGEE. This CDR3 has 12 residues. With 0 bases removed from V and 7 bases from J, the gap between germline ends came to 7 bases. CDR3 sequence: CASSVDSFGYTF. CDR3 in DNA: TGTGCCAGCAGCGTAGACAGTTTTGGCTACACCTTC. Variable domain in full (rest from reference TRBV9 and TRBJ1-2): DSGVTQTPKHLITATGQRVTLRCSPRSGDLSVYWYQQSLDQGLQFLIQYYNGEERAKGNILERFSAQQFPDLHSELNLSSLELGDSALYFCASSVDSFGYTFGSGTRLTVV.

This rearrangement joins TRBV3-1 (or the pseudogene TRBV3-2) to TRBJ2-7, with D possibly TRBD1 on 6 matching bases. This CDR3 has 15 amino acids. Per germline, CDR1 LGHDT and CDR2 YNNKEL (reference sequence). V was cut by 5 bases and J by 0 bases, with 14 bases left in between. The CDR3 DNA is TGTGCCAGCAGCTACGGGACACTGAGCTCCTACGAGCAGTACTTC. This encodes CASSYGTLSSYEQYF.

The chain is built from TRBV5-1 and TRBJ1-2, with 8 nucleotides matching TRBD1. This CDR3 is 14 amino acids long. The junction had 4 bases not matched to a gene; V was cut back by 4 bases and J by 2 bases. Germline V gene lookup returns CDR1 SGHRS and CDR2 YFSETQ. The CDR3, as DNA: TGCGCCAGCAGCCCCCGACAGGGGAACTATGGCTACACCTTC. It yields the protein CASSPRQGNYGYTF.

The gene calls are TRBV6-2 or TRBV6-3 and TRBJ2-7; the match to TRBD1 covers 8 bases. Germline V lookup: CDR1 MNHEY, CDR2 SVGEGT. The trim removed 2 bases at V and 5 bases at J, leaving 5 bases unmatched. This CDR3 has 14 amino acids. The chain's CDR3 is CASSYGLTGDEQYF. In DNA form, the CDR3 reads TGTGCCAGCAGTTACGGGCTGACAGGGGACGAGCAGTACTTC.

The V and J genes are TRBV6-5 and TRBJ2-1; TRBD2 aligns across 11 bases. The germline CDR1 and CDR2 sequences are MNHEY and SVGAGI. CDR3 size: 15 residues. The V gene end was trimmed by 8 bases and the J gene end by 7 bases; junction bases not matched to a gene: 10. In nucleotides, the CDR3 is TGTGCCAGCCGTACCCCGGGACTAGCGGAAAATGAGCAGTTCTTC. It yields the protein CASRTPGLAENEQFF.

This clone was found once. This chain connects TRBV24-1 to TRBJ2-1; the match to TRBD2 covers 9 bases. In germline, CDR1 is KGHDR, CDR2 SFDVKD. The ends lost 5 bases at V and 5 bases at J; junction bases unmatched: 6. The length of the CDR3 is 15 residues. CDR3 in DNA: TGTGCCACCAGTGCTGGACTAGCGCCAGACAATGAGCAGTTCTTC. This encodes CATSAGLAPDNEQFF.

The chain couples TRBV4-3 to TRBJ1-1; D may be TRBD1 (5 bases). This CDR3 contains 16 residues. V lost 0 bases to trimming and J lost 1 base, with 12 bases between them. In germline, CDR1 is LGHNA, CDR2 YSLEER. The CDR3 DNA sequence: TGCGCCAGCAGCCAAGATTGGAGGGGAACGAACACTGAAGCTTTCTTT. This translates into CASSQDWRGTNTEAFF.